A single sample is the source of the 16 T cell receptor beta chains below, sequenced in a study of control samples from healthy donors and cancer patients. The data were produced by immunoSEQ multiplex PCR, yet TCRdb's version contains in-frame clones alone and is incomplete. This table holds some 87,000 clones, 91% found once. Specimen: blood. The receptors originated from a man aged 25 to 40 in good health.

This clone was seen only a few times. J is TRBJ2-2 and V is TRBV25-1; D gene uncertain. Trimming pared 8 bases from V and 2 bases from J, leaving 3 bases between. The V gene's germline CDR1 is MGHDK and CDR2 SYGVNS. The CDR3 spans 11 residues. CDR3 residues: CASANTGELFF. The CDR3 bases are TGTGCCAGCGCCAACACCGGGGAGCTGTTTTTT.

This clone was counted a single time. The chain links TRBV7-8 to TRBJ1-1; 7 bases match TRBD1. This CDR3 contains 14 residues. Per germline, CDR1 SGHVS and CDR2 FQNEAQ. J gave up 5 bases and V 4 bases, and 7 bases lay outside the gene matches. This CDR3 reads CASSSGTGETEAFF. The CDR3 region has the DNA TGTGCCAGCAGCTCCGGAACAGGGGAGACTGAAGCTTTCTTT.

The rearrangement links TRBV5-3 to TRBJ1-6; the D is unclear. TRBV5-3 is reported as an ORF; its role is uncertain. V shed 0 bases and J shed 10 bases, with 11 bases lying between them. The CDR3 contains 14 residues. Written as DNA, the CDR3 is TGTGCCAGAAGCTTGGTCAATAATGACTCACCCCTCCACTTT. Translating gives CARSLVNNDSPLHF.

The chain joins TRBV4-2 to TRBJ2-3; D remains unclear. The CDR3 loop spans 13 amino acids. Germline CDR1 and CDR2: LGHNA and YNFKEQ. Trimming pared 1 base from V and 5 bases from J, leaving 7 bases between. CDR3 amino acids: CASSQGLGDTQYF. The CDR3 nucleotides are TGTGCCAGCAGCCAAGGGCTTGGAGATACGCAGTATTTT.

V usage is TRBV3-1 (or the pseudogene TRBV3-2) and J usage is TRBJ1-5; TRBD1 is a possible D gene (5 bases). The CDR3 loop spans 15 amino acids. Trimming took 3 bases from V and 7 from J, leaving 16 bases between them. CDR1 is LGHDT, CDR2 YNNKEL, per germline (reference sequence). CDR3 bases: TGTGCCAGCAGCCAGCAGGGAGGGAAGAAGCAGCCCCAGCATTTT. This gives the protein CASSQQGGKKQPQHF.

This sequence joins TRBV4-2 and TRBJ2-3; tentatively, D is TRBD2 (6 bases). The germline V gene has CDR1 LGHNA and CDR2 YNFKEQ. The V end was cut by 3 bases, the J end by 6 bases, with 16 bases between. The length of the CDR3 is 15 residues. The CDR3 DNA is TGTGCCAGCAGCCATGGACTGGATGGGAGGGATACGCAGTATTTT. Protein sequence: CASSHGLDGRDTQYF.

The rearrangement uses TRBV19 and TRBJ1-5; D gene unclear. The V gene's germline CDR1 is LNHDA and CDR2 SQIVND (reference sequence). V was clipped by 3 bases and J by 5 bases, with 17 bases between them. CDR3 length: 16 amino acids. The CDR3 DNA sequence: TGTGCCAGTAGTATCAAAACACTTAGGGCCGATCAGCCCCAGCATTTT. Its translation: CASSIKTLRADQPQHF. Full variable domain (outside the CDR3, taken from reference TRBV19 and TRBJ1-5): DGGITQSPKYLFRKEGQNVTLSCEQNLNHDAMYWYRQDPGQGLRLIYYSQIVNDFQKGDIAEGYSVSREKKESFPLTVTSAQKNPTAFYLCASSIKTLRADQPQHFGDGTRLSIL.

The V call is TRBV18, the J call TRBJ2-5; D is perhaps TRBD1 (5 bases). V was shortened by 10 bases and J by 2 bases, with 14 bases between the two germline ends. Germline-derived CDR1 and CDR2 are KGHSH and LQKENI. The CDR3 consists of 13 residues. The CDR3 sequence is CATTFDRQETQYF. CDR3 DNA sequence: TGTGCCACCACCTTTGACAGACAAGAGACCCAGTACTTC.

V usage is TRBV5-4 and J usage is TRBJ2-5; TRBD2 might be the D (6 bases). The germline V gene has CDR1 SGHNT and CDR2 YYREEE (reference sequence). This CDR3 spans 16 amino acids. V was pared by 0 bases and J by 2 bases, with 14 bases between. CDR3: CASSLGRGKGQETQYF. The CDR3 nucleotides read TGTGCCAGCAGCTTGGGGAGGGGAAAAGGGCAAGAGACCCAGTACTTC.

The rearrangement joins TRBV12-5 to TRBJ2-5; D perhaps matches TRBD2 (6 bases). Germline CDR1 is LGHNT and CDR2 is FRNRAP. V dropped 5 bases and J dropped 3 bases, with 19 bases sitting between them. CDR3 length equals 16 residues. CDR3 sequence reads: CASGTGDLRSEETQYF. Written as DNA, the CDR3 is TGTGCTAGTGGTACGGGGGACCTCCGTTCGGAAGAGACCCAGTACTTC. Full variable domain (outside the CDR3, taken from reference TRBV12-5 and TRBJ2-5): DARVTQTPRHKVTEMGQEVTMRCQPILGHNTVFWYRQTMMQGLELLAYFRNRAPLDDSGMPKDRFSAEMPDATLATLKIQPSEPRDSAVYFCASGTGDLRSEETQYFGPGTRLLVL.

V is TRBV7-3 and J is TRBJ2-7; D is undetermined. Germline CDR1 reads SGHTA; CDR2 reads FQGTGA. This CDR3 is built from 14 residues. Trimming stripped 5 bases from V and 5 bases from J, with 16 bases between. The CDR3 DNA reads TGTGCCAGCAGCCCTGGGGTCCGTTCTAACGAGCAGTACTTC. Protein sequence: CASSPGVRSNEQYF. Together with reference TRBV7-3 and TRBJ2-7, the CDR3 gives the full variable domain: GAGVSQTPSNKVTEKGKYVELRCDPISGHTALYWYRQSLGQGPEFLIYFQGTGAADDSGLPNDRFFAVRPEGSVSTLKIQRTERGDSAVYLCASSPGVRSNEQYFGPGTRLTVT.

DNA for the CDR3: TGTGCCAGCAGCGTGGGGGGACAGGTGGAATGGACGCAGTATTTT. Protein sequence: CASSVGGQVEWTQYF. This chain connects TRBV9 to TRBJ2-3, with 8 bases that match TRBD1. This CDR3 contains 15 residues. Germline CDR1 reads SGDLS; CDR2 reads YYNGEE. V was clipped by 2 bases and J by 9 bases; unmatched bases: 11.

The chain uses TRBV28 and TRBJ2-1; D perhaps matches TRBD2 (6 bases). CDR1 and CDR2 from the germline V gene are MDHEN and SYDVKM. The CDR3 covers 13 residues. V dropped 3 bases and J dropped 10 bases, with 13 bases sitting between them. CDR3 in amino acids: CASSLPGLWEQFF. CDR3 bases: TGTGCCAGCAGTTTGCCAGGACTATGGGAGCAGTTCTTC.

This chain connects TRBV7-9 to TRBJ2-7; 7 bases agree with TRBD1. There are 14 residues in the CDR3. V lost 4 bases and J lost 3; bases outside the gene matches: 6. Germline V CDR1 and CDR2: SEHNR, FQNEAQ (reference sequence). The CDR3 is CASSSTGQFYEQYF. Written as DNA, the CDR3 is TGTGCCAGCAGCTCCACGGGACAGTTCTACGAGCAGTACTTC. Looking up the rest from reference TRBV7-9 and TRBJ2-7 gives the full variable domain: DTGVSQNPRHKITKRGQNVTFRCDPISEHNRLYWYRQTLGQGPEFLTYFQNEAQLEKSRLLSDRFSAERPKGSFSTLEIQRTEQGDSAMYLCASSSTGQFYEQYFGPGTRLTVT.

The CDR3 DNA reads as TGTGCCACCCGGGGGACAGGGGCAGGCGGGGAGCTGTTTTTT. Protein product: CATRGTGAGGELFF. This chain joins TRBV6-5 and TRBJ2-2, with 10 bases aligning to TRBD1. Per germline, CDR1 MNHEY and CDR2 SVGAGI. The junction had 9 bases not matched to a gene; V was cut back by 10 bases and J by 7 bases. CDR3 length: 14 residues.

The chain carries TRBV4-2 and TRBJ2-1, with 10 bases identical to TRBD2. Trimming cost V 0 bases and J 4 bases; bases outside gene matches: 3. Germline lookup yields CDR1 LGHNA and CDR2 YNFKEQ. This CDR3 contains 16 residues. Here the CDR3 DNA reads TGTGCCAGCAGCCAAGAAAGCGGGAGGGCTTACAATGAGCAGTTCTTC. This codes for CASSQESGRAYNEQFF.